This T cell receptor (beta chain) was retrieved from a study of CD8+ T cells in alopecia areata (dated by TCRdb to between 2017 and 2018). Background for the entire study: To study T cell clonal expansion in alopecia areata, the researchers applied high-throughput TCRbeta sequencing to both the C3H/HeJ mouse model and human patients. On the human side, TCRbeta sequencing was run on scalp tissue and on sorted CD4+ and CD8+ peripheral blood T cells from healthy controls and from alopecia areata patients with either patchy or totalis/universalis disease. Scalp clonality was compared across normal scalp (n=4), patchy alopecia areata scalp (n=8), and alopecia totalis/universalis scalp (n=8). RNA was extracted with the PAXgene miRNA kit for fixed scalp, the miRNeasy kit for PBMCs, and the RNeasy kit for mouse skin. TCRbeta CDR3 regions were amplified by immunoSEQ multiplex PCR using 35 Vbeta forward and 13 Jbeta reverse primers. Summary of the overall study and its limitations: Unlike mouse skin, where gammadelta T cells dominate, normal human skin contains resident alphabeta T cells that get sequenced too, which complicates analysis of the scalp TCR repertoire. TCR sequences shared between patients were less clear than in mice, possibly partly because of HLA diversity in the patient population. Lesional scalp, especially in alopecia totalis/universalis, showed higher clonality and more expanded CD8+ clones than normal scalp, suggesting antigenic drive.

Lesional scalp punch biopsies and peripheral blood were obtained from alopecia areata patients. PBMCs were isolated by density centrifugation and stained for CD3, CD4 and CD8, after which CD4+ and CD8+ T cells were sorted on a FACSAria. Alopecia areata patients who were not treated were recruited through a multicenter biomarker study. Blood CD8+ T cells from a handful of biomarker-study patients were further sorted into NKG2D-low and NKG2D-high fractions. This clone turned up a few times. What antigen it recognizes has not been identified. Base qualities are not at hand, and no much larger clone is one base apart. The library was built by means of the immunoSEQ multiplex PCR assay. RNA was extracted from all samples and reverse transcribed into cDNA, which served as template for TCR sequencing. First-strand cDNA was synthesized with SuperScript III using a 2:1 mix of oligo-dT and random hexamers. A synthetic immune receptor repertoire was used to gauge amplification bias, and whatever bias remained was removed computationally. The authors' pipeline ran thus. After raw reads were preprocessed to remove errors, the CDR3 was defined following IMGT conventions as running from the conserved cysteine to phenylalanine. Clonality was computed by normalizing Shannon entropy by log2 of the number of productive unique TCRs and subtracting the result from 1. CD4 or CD8 identity of scalp clones was inferred by cross-referencing scalp TCRbeta sequences with sorted blood CD4 and CD8 repertoires. TCRdb provides this immuneACCESS table in a form limited to in-frame rearrangements. Some clones are lacking; in checked studies, under half of them reflect an unresolved V gene, and why the rest are absent is not known. D and trimming come from the DNA, and the V and J calls and clone size come from that table. This sample gives more than 95,000 clones in total; about 51% of them show up just once. In total, the top ten clones hold roughly a tenth of the sample.

The CDR3, cysteine through phenylalanine, is 13 amino acids long. The entry retains the CDR3 DNA only, 39 bases that are in frame from base 1. Sequences SQVTM (CDR1) and ANQGSEA (CDR2) are obtained from the germline V gene. V is cut by 5 bases and J by 8 bases, and the space between the germline ends is 16 bases. The rearranged chain carries TRBV29-1 and TRBJ2-1; TRBD2 is a weak D gene call, 6 bases matching. The TCR comes from a human donor with alopecia areata. Sequenced: NKG2D-low CD8+ T cells sorted from blood. Taken with the paper, the label for cell subset or site translates to: sorted CD8+ NKG2D-low blood T cells. The sequenced DNA is TGCAGCGTTCAAGCTAGCGAGAGCCATGAGCAGTTCTTC. Translated, this gives CSVQASESHEQFF.